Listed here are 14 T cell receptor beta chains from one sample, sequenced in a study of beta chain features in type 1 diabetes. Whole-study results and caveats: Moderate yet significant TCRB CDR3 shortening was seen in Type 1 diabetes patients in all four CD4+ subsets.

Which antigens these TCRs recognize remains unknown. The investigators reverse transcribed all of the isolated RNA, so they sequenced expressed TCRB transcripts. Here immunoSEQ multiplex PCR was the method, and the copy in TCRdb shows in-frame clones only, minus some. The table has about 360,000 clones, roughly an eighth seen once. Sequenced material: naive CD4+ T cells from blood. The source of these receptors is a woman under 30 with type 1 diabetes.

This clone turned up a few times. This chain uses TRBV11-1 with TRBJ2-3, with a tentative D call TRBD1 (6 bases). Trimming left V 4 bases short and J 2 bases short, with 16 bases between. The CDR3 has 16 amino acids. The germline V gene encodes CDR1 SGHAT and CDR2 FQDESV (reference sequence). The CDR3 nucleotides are TGTGCCAGCAGCTATGCCAGGGGCAAAGACACAGATACGCAGTATTTT. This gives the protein CASSYARGKDTDTQYF. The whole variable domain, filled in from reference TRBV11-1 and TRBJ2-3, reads EAEVAQSPRYKITEKSQAVAFWCDPISGHATLYWYRQILGQGPELLVQFQDESVVDDSQLPKDRFSAERLKGVDSTLKIQPAELGDSAMYLCASSYARGKDTDTQYFGPGTRLTVL.

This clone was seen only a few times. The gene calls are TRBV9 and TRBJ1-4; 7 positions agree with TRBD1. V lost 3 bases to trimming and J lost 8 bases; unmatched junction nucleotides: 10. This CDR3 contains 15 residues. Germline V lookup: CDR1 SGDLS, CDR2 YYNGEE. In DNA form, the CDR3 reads TGTGCCAGCAGCGAGGAACAGGGGCACGTGGAAAAACTGTTTTTT. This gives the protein CASSEEQGHVEKLFF.

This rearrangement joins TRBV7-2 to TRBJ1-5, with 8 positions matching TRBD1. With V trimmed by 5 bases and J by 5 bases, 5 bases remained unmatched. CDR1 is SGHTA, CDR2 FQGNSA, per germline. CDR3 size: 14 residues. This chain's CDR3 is CASSLDRGDQPQHF. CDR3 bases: TGTGCCAGCAGCCTCGACAGGGGTGATCAGCCCCAGCATTTT.

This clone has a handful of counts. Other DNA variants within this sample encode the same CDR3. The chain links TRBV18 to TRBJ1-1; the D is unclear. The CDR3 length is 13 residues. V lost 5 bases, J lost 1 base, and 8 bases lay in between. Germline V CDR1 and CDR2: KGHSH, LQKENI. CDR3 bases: TGTGCCAGCTCAACCGGTGAGAACACTGAAGCTTTCTTT. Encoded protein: CASSTGENTEAFF.

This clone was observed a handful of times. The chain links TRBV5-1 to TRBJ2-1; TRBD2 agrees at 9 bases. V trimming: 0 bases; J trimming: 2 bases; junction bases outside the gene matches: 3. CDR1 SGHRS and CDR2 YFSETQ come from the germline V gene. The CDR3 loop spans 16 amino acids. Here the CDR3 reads CASSLEGGRAYNEQFF. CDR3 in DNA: TGCGCCAGCAGCTTGGAGGGCGGGAGGGCCTACAATGAGCAGTTCTTC.

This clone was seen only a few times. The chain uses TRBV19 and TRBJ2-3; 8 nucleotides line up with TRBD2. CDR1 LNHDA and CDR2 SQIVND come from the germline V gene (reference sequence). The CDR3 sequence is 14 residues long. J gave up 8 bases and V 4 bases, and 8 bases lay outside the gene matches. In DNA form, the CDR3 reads TGTGCCAGTAGTAACAGCGGGAGCTTGGTTACGCAGTATTTT. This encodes CASSNSGSLVTQYF. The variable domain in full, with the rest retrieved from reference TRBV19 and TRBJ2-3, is DGGITQSPKYLFRKEGQNVTLSCEQNLNHDAMYWYRQDPGQGLRLIYYSQIVNDFQKGDIAEGYSVSREKKESFPLTVTSAQKNPTAFYLCASSNSGSLVTQYFGPGTRLTVL.

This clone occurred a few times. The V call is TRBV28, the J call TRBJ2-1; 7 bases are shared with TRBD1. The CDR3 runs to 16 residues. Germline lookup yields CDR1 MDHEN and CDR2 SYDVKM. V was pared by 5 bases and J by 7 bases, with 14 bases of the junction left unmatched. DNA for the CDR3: TGTGCCAGCAGTCCGAACCCGGGACAGCCGAGGAATGAGCAGTTCTTC. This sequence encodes CASSPNPGQPRNEQFF.

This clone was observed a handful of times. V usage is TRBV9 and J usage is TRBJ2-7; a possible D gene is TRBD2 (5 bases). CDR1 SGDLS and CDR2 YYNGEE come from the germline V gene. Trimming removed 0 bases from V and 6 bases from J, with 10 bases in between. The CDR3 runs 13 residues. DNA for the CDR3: TGTGCCAGCAGCGTAGAGGTAGGGAGCGAGCAGTACTTC. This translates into CASSVEVGSEQYF.

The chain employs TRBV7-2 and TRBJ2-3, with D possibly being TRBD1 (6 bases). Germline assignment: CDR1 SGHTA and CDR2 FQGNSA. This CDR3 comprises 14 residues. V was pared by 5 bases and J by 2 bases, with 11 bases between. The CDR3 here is CASSHRVPTDTQYF. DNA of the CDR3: TGTGCCAGCAGCCACAGGGTTCCCACAGATACGCAGTATTTT.

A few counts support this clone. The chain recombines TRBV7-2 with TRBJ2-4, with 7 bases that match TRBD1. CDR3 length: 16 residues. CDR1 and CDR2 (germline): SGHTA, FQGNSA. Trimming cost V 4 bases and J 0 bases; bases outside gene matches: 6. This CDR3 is CASSSQGDLAKNIQYF. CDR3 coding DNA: TGTGCCAGCAGCTCGCAGGGGGATCTAGCCAAAAACATTCAGTACTTC.

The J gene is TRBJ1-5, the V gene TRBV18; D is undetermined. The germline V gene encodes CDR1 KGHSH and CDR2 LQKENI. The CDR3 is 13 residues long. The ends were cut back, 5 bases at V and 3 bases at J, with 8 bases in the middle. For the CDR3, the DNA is TGTGCCAGCTCATCGAGCTTCAATCAGCCCCAGCATTTT. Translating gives CASSSSFNQPQHF.

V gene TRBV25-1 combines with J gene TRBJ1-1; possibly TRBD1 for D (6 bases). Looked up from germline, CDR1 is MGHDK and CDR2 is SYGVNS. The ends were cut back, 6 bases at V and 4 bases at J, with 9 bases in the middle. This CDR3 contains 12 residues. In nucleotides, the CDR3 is TGTGCCAGCAGGACAGGATCCACTGAAGCTTTCTTT. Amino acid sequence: CASRTGSTEAFF. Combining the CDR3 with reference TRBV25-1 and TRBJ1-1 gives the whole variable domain EADIYQTPRYLVIGTGKKITLECSQTMGHDKMYWYQQDPGMELHLIHYSYGVNSTEKGDLSSESTVSRIRTEHFPLTLESARPSHTSQYLCASRTGSTEAFFGQGTRLTVV.

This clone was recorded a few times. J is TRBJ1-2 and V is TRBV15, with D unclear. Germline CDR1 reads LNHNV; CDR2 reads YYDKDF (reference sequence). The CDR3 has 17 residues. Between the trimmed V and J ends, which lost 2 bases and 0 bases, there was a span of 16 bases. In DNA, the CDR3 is TGTGCCACCAGCAGATCTCATCCGACATCCGCTAACTATGGCTACACCTTC. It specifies CATSRSHPTSANYGYTF. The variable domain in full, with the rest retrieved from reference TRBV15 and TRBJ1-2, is DAMVIQNPRYQVTQFGKPVTLSCSQTLNHNVMYWYQQKSSQAPKLLFHYYDKDFNNEADTPDNFQSRRPNTSFCFLDIRSPGLGDTAMYLCATSRSHPTSANYGYTFGSGTRLTVV.

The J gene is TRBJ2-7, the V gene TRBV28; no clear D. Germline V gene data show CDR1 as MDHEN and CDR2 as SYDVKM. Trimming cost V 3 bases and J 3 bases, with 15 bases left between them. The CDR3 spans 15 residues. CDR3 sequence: CASSLPTTSIYEQYF. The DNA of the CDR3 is TGTGCCAGCAGTTTGCCGACGACTTCGATCTACGAGCAGTACTTC.